A single sample is the source of the 4 T cell receptor beta chains below, sequenced in a study of cytomegalovirus exposure and HLA in healthy donors. Primers: 60 Vbeta forward and 13 Jbeta reverse. The data were produced by immunoSEQ multiplex PCR, yet TCRdb's version contains in-frame clones alone and is incomplete. The sample carries more than 250,000 clones, about 90% recorded once. Material: PBMCs. The receptors were sampled from a woman younger than 35 in good health and CMV-seronegative.

The chain is built from TRBV29-1 and TRBJ2-4, with D perhaps matching TRBD2 (7 bases). Trimming took 5 bases from V and 0 from J, leaving 11 bases between them. The germline CDR1 and CDR2 sequences are SQVTM and ANQGSEA. CDR3 length: 14 residues. CDR3 protein: CSVQGRVAKNIQYF. The CDR3 bases are TGCAGCGTTCAGGGGAGGGTAGCCAAAAACATTCAGTACTTC.

The chain joins TRBV14 to TRBJ2-7; perhaps TRBD1 as D (6 bases). Deletions cut 4 bases from V and 6 bases from J, with 13 bases between. The germline V gene encodes CDR1 SGHDN and CDR2 FVKESK. The CDR3 has 13 residues. CDR3 nucleotides: TGTGCCAGCAGCCGTCAGGGGCGCTCCGAGCAGTACTTC. It codes for CASSRQGRSEQYF.

The chain recombines TRBV10-3 with TRBJ2-5; 10 nucleotides agree with TRBD2. Germline V gives CDR1 ENHRY, CDR2 SYGVKD. CDR3 length: 13 amino acids. Trimming cost V 10 bases and J 2 bases; bases outside gene matches: 4. CDR3 loop: CATRAGGQETQYF. CDR3 in DNA: TGTGCCACCAGAGCGGGGGGGCAAGAGACCCAGTACTTC.

As for this clone: This same CDR3 is encoded by further DNA sequences in the sample. This chain uses TRBV6-5 with TRBJ1-1; D is unclear. This CDR3 region has 12 residues. Germline loops: CDR1 MNHEY, CDR2 SVGAGI. V was trimmed by 4 bases and J by 2 bases, leaving 5 bases between them. CDR3 coding DNA: TGTGCCAGCAGTTCAGTAAACACTGAAGCTTTCTTT. Its protein product is CASSSVNTEAFF.